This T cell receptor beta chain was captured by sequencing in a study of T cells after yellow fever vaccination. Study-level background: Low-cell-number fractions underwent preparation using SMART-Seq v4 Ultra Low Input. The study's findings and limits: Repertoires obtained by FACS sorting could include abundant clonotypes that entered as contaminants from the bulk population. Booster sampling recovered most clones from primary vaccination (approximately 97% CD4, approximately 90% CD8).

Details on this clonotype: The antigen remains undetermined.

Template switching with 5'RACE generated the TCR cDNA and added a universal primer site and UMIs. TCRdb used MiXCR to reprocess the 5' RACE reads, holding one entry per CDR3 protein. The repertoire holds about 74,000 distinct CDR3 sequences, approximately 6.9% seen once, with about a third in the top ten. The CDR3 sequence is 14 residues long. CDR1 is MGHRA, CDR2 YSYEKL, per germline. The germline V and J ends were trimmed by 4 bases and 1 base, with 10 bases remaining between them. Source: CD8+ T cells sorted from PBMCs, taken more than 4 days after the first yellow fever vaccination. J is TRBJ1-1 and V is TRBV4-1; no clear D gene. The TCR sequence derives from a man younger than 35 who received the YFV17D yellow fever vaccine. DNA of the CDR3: TGCGCCAGCAGCCCCCCCGGAGCGAACACTGAAGCTTTCTTT. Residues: CASSPPGANTEAFF.